Listed below are T cell receptor beta chains from one sample, sequenced in a study of T cells in Graves' hyperthyroidism and ophthalmopathy. In TCRdb, the multiplex PCR reads were re-called with MiXCR into one record per CDR3 protein. This sample has hundreds of thousands of distinct CDR3 sequences, with 11% to 15% found just once. The sample taken for sequencing was blood. Source of these receptors: a woman aged 25 to 39 with Graves' hyperthyroidism that later progressed to Graves' ophthalmopathy. Both conserved end residues are part of each CDR3. The order of the fields is J gene, D gene, V gene, clone size, CDR3 protein, CDR3 DNA. D genes are given only for firm matches. Only part of the rows carry a size: once, few, many, or a class if the clone is expanded.

>TRBJ2-3|TRBD2|TRBV7-2|few
CASSRGLAETIEGTQYF
TGTGCCAGCAGCCGGGGACTAGCGGAGACCATAGAGGGTACGCAGTATTTT
>TRBJ1-4|-|TRBV7-3|-
CASSLQSGPSEKLFF
TGTGCCAGCAGCTTACAATCTGGGCCTAGTGAAAAACTGTTTTTT
>TRBJ2-1|-|TRBV6-2/TRBV6-3|many
CASSIGGIAYNEQFF
TGTGCCAGCAGTATAGGGGGGATCGCCTACAATGAGCAGTTCTTC
>TRBJ2-1|-|TRBV5-1|many
CASSPSRDSAKGNEQFF
TGCGCCAGCAGCCCGTCCCGGGACTCCGCCAAGGGCAATGAGCAGTTCTTC
>TRBJ2-6|-|TRBV20-1|many
CSAARERGANVLTF
TGCAGTGCAGCGAGGGAACGAGGGGCCAACGTCCTGACTTTC
>TRBJ2-7|TRBD1|TRBV5-6|few
CASSFPQGAYEQYF
TGTGCCAGCAGCTTTCCTCAGGGGGCCTACGAGCAGTACTTC
>TRBJ2-6|-|TRBV2|many
CASSVPSGANVLTF
TGTGCCAGCAGTGTACCCTCTGGGGCCAACGTCCTGACTTTC
>TRBJ2-1|-|TRBV28|-
CVSSSFANEQFF
TGTGTCAGCAGTTCGTTCGCCAATGAGCAGTTCTTC
>TRBJ2-1|-|TRBV3-1|many
CASSSAGRGDEQFF
TGTGCCAGCAGCTCGGCAGGGCGGGGCGATGAGCAGTTCTTC
>TRBJ1-2|-|TRBV10-3|few
CAISELWESNYGYTF
TGTGCCATCAGTGAGTTGTGGGAGTCTAACTATGGCTACACCTTC
>TRBJ1-5|-|TRBV3-1|-
CVSSQTVSNQPQHF
TGTGTCAGCAGCCAGACGGTTAGCAATCAGCCCCAGCATTTT
>TRBJ1-2|TRBD1|TRBV4-1|-
CASSSGTGGNLYGYTF
TGCGCCAGCAGCTCCGGGACAGGGGGCAATCTTTATGGCTACACCTTC
>TRBJ1-1|TRBD1|TRBV27|many
CASSLSGGRTEAFF
TGTGCCAGCAGTTTATCAGGGGGCCGCACTGAAGCTTTCTTT
>TRBJ1-1|-|TRBV19|-
CASSGREGPPGAFF
TGTGCCAGTAGTGGGAGGGAGGGGCCTCCGGGGGCTTTCTTT
>TRBJ2-1|-|TRBV24-1|many
CASQEGGINEQFF
TGTGCCTCCCAGGAGGGCGGGATAAATGAGCAGTTCTTC
>TRBJ2-1|-|TRBV20-1|many
CSAREGTQFF
TGCAGTGCTAGAGAGGGTACCCAGTTCTTC
>TRBJ2-2|-|TRBV2|many
CASTWKNTGELFF
TGTGCCAGCACTTGGAAAAACACCGGGGAGCTGTTTTTT
>TRBJ1-6|-|TRBV7-9|many
CASSRGYNSPLHF
TGTGCCAGCAGCCGCGGGTATAATTCACCCCTCCACTTT
>TRBJ2-5|TRBD1|TRBV19|-
CASSKRQGGETQYF
TGTGCCAGTAGTAAAAGACAGGGGGGGGAGACCCAGTACTTC
>TRBJ2-1|TRBD2|TRBV9|-
CASSPQGTSVDEQFF
TGTGCCAGCAGCCCTCAAGGGACTAGCGTGGATGAGCAGTTCTTC
>TRBJ2-3|-|TRBV5-6|few
CASSEREFSTDTQYF
TGTGCCAGCAGCGAAAGAGAGTTTAGCACAGATACGCAGTATTTT
>TRBJ2-3|-|TRBV24-1|-
CATSDPFWQAGDTDTQYF
TGTGCCACCAGTGATCCCTTCTGGCAGGCGGGTGACACAGATACGCAGTATTTT
>TRBJ2-7|-|TRBV2|many
CASSEGAYEQYF
TGTGCCAGCAGCGAGGGAGCCTACGAGCAGTACTTC
>TRBJ2-2|TRBD2|TRBV2|many
CASTLSGPRPTGELFF
TGTGCCAGCACCCTTAGCGGGCCCCGCCCCACCGGGGAGCTGTTTTTT
>TRBJ2-7|-|TRBV9|few
CASSLNRDLPISEQYF
TGTGCCAGCAGCCTAAACCGGGACCTTCCTATTTCCGAGCAGTACTTC
>TRBJ2-1|-|TRBV4-1|many
CASSQPDTNNEQFF
TGCGCCAGCAGCCAGCCGGACACGAACAATGAGCAGTTCTTC
>TRBJ1-1|-|TRBV28|-
CASSLIWGEGFGTEAFF
TGTGCCAGCAGTCTCATTTGGGGTGAGGGTTTTGGCACTGAAGCTTTCTTT
>TRBJ2-2|-|TRBV27|few
CAGSFRTVNTGELFF
TGTGCCGGCAGTTTTAGGACAGTTAACACCGGGGAGCTGTTTTTT
>TRBJ1-6|-|TRBV27|-
CASRVEEGNPNSPLHF
TGTGCCAGCAGGGTCGAGGAGGGGAACCCAAATTCACCCCTCCACTTT
>TRBJ2-7|TRBD1|TRBV29-1|-
CSVEFADREMGEQYF
TGCAGCGTTGAATTCGCGGACAGGGAGATGGGCGAGCAGTACTTC
>TRBJ2-7|-|TRBV5-1|many
CAGSPDPGSAYEQYF
TGCGCCGGCTCTCCCGACCCCGGGTCAGCCTACGAGCAGTACTTC
>TRBJ1-2|-|TRBV5-4|-
CASSTAGTALRGGYTF
TGTGCCAGCAGTACCGCTGGGACCGCGCTTCGAGGTGGCTACACCTTC
>TRBJ2-3|-|TRBV14|few
CASSQRAQSFSTDTQYF
TGTGCCAGCAGCCAACGGGCACAATCGTTTAGCACAGATACGCAGTATTTT
>TRBJ1-5|-|TRBV18|-
CASSLNQGSNQPQHF
TGTGCCAGCTCACTCAACCAAGGGTCTAACCAGCCCCAGCATTTT
>TRBJ2-7|-|TRBV28|many
CASSSPGPALHEQYF
TGTGCCAGCAGTTCTCCGGGTCCGGCTCTACACGAGCAGTACTTC
>TRBJ2-3|TRBD2|TRBV3-1|many
CASSQSGGPGTQYF
TGTGCCAGCAGCCAATCGGGAGGGCCGGGTACGCAGTATTTT
>TRBJ1-1|-|TRBV30|-
CAWSWQGRLEAFF
TGTGCCTGGAGTTGGCAGGGGCGGCTAGAAGCTTTCTTT
>TRBJ2-2|TRBD2|TRBV7-2|many
CASSAGTTLTGELFF
TGTGCCAGCAGCGCCGGGACTACTTTAACCGGGGAGCTGTTTTTT
>TRBJ2-5|-|TRBV5-5|-
CASSLVGQGLQETQYF
TGTGCCAGCAGCTTGGTGGGGCAGGGGCTACAAGAGACCCAGTACTTC
>TRBJ1-2|TRBD1|TRBV12-3/TRBV12-4|-
CASSSWDRLNYNYGYTF
TGTGCCAGCAGTTCCTGGGACAGACTAAATTATAACTATGGCTACACCTTC
>TRBJ1-1|-|TRBV4-1|many
CASSQVGTYTEAFF
TGCGCCAGCAGCCAAGTTGGCACCTACACTGAAGCTTTCTTT
>TRBJ2-1|TRBD2|TRBV2|many
CASSVRGSSYNEQFF
TGTGCCAGCAGTGTGCGGGGGAGCTCCTACAATGAGCAGTTCTTC
>TRBJ1-1|-|TRBV28|many
CASSFPMNTEAFF
TGTGCCAGCAGTTTTCCTATGAACACTGAAGCTTTCTTT
>TRBJ1-2|-|TRBV12-5|many
CASGTETENGYTF
TGTGCTAGTGGTACCGAGACAGAGAATGGCTACACCTTC
>TRBJ2-1|-|TRBV6-1|many
CASILGWNEQFF
TGTGCCAGCATTCTCGGATGGAATGAGCAGTTCTTC
>TRBJ2-3|-|TRBV5-8|many
CASSLSQGTQYF
TGTGCCAGCAGCTTGTCCCAGGGTACGCAGTATTTT
>TRBJ2-3|-|TRBV30|many
CAWRVVKSSAAIGTQYF
TGTGCCTGGAGGGTCGTAAAGTCCTCAGCGGCGATTGGTACGCAGTATTTT
>TRBJ2-5|TRBD2|TRBV6-4|-
CASSLPPPGLAGEGETQYF
TGTGCCAGCAGTTTGCCCCCGCCGGGGCTAGCGGGAGAAGGGGAGACCCAGTACTTC
>TRBJ2-1|TRBD2|TRBV20-1|-
CSARVGLAGASSYNEQFF
TGCAGTGCTAGAGTGGGACTAGCGGGAGCGAGCTCCTACAATGAGCAGTTCTTC
>TRBJ2-7|TRBD1|TRBV30|many
CAWSVPGGSYEQYF
TGTGCCTGGAGTGTACCAGGGGGTTCCTACGAGCAGTACTTC
>TRBJ2-3|-|TRBV10-3|-
CAISVGGAGNTDTQYF
TGTGCCATCAGTGTCGGTGGGGCGGGAAACACAGATACGCAGTATTTT